This T cell receptor beta chain was identified in a study of regulatory T cells in long-lasting Graves disease. This clonotype came up a few times. The antigen remains unidentified. The time point denotes: newly diagnosed GD, antithyroid drugs for less than 3 months. The authors made the TCR library using RNA they extracted from PBMCs. Roughly 9.9-milliliter peripheral blood samples went into EDTA tubes. This CDR3 is 17 amino acids long. CDR1 and CDR2 from the germline V gene are SGHRS and YFSETQ. V shed 1 base and J 0 bases; nucleotides not matched to a gene: 7. Study-wide findings and caveats: The study examined only peripheral blood, not thyroid tissue. Persistent cases favored TRBV28, TRBJ1-2 and TRBJ2-5. Shared public clonotypes totalled 2,741 in persistent patients, compared with about a thousand in new patients.

Building the TCR beta libraries relied on iRepertoire HTBI primers, and CDR3 regions underwent Arm-PCR. TCRdb ran MiXCR on the multiplex PCR reads and lists one entry per CDR3 protein. This table has a few hundred thousand distinct CDR3 sequences, 20% appearing once. This TCR derives from a female donor with Graves disease. The source was peripheral blood mononuclear cells (PBMCs), collected at new diagnosis, from a patient treated with antithyroid drugs. The chain recombines TRBV5-1 with TRBJ1-3; TRBD1 aligns across 7 bases. CDR3 protein: CASSLTPGQSSGNTIYF. CDR3 coding DNA: TGCGCCAGCAGCTTGACACCGGGACAGAGCTCTGGAAACACCATATATTTT.